These 20 T cell receptor beta chains came from one sample sequenced in a study of T cell repertoires in cytomegalovirus infection. TCRdb analysed the reads with MiXCR anew, one entry per CDR3 protein. This table holds about 500,000 distinct CDR3 sequences, roughly 34% found once. Their cognate antigens are unknown. The sample consisted of cultured PBMCs, taken from culture after CMV antigen stimulation. These receptors came from a human donor in good health (CMV status not recorded). Some clones in this sample may be carry-over from other donors' samples.

This chain uses TRBV7-8 with TRBJ2-1; TRBD2 is a possible D gene (6 bases). Germline V gene sequence: CDR1 SGHVS, CDR2 FQNEAQ. CDR3 length: 18 amino acids. The V end lost 5 bases, the J end lost 3 bases, and 23 bases lay between the germline ends. CDR3 in amino acids: CASSERFGGGPYYNEQFF. The CDR3 nucleotides read TGTGCCAGCAGCGAGCGGTTCGGGGGAGGCCCTTACTACAATGAGCAGTTCTTC. The whole variable domain, filled in from reference TRBV7-8 and TRBJ2-1, reads GAGVSQSPRYKVAKRGQDVALRCDPISGHVSLFWYQQALGQGPEFLTYFQNEAQLDKSGLPSDRFFAERPEGSVSTLKIQRTQQEDSAVYLCASSERFGGGPYYNEQFFGPGTRLTVL.

There are many counts of this clonotype. CDR3 region: CASSLKGPPNEKLFF. DNA for the CDR3: TGTGCCAGCAGCTTAAAGGGACCGCCGAATGAAAAACTGTTTTTT. This chain joins TRBV7-2 and TRBJ1-4; D might be TRBD1 (5 bases). Looked up from germline, CDR1 is SGHTA and CDR2 is FQGNSA. V gave up 2 bases and J gave up 5 bases, with 12 bases separating them. The CDR3 is made up of 15 amino acids.

This chain connects TRBV12-3 or TRBV12-4 to TRBJ1-2; D unclear. With 6 bases removed from V and 3 bases from J, the gap between germline ends came to 17 bases. The CDR3 is 15 residues long. The CDR3 sequence: CASRIGLGGYYGYTF. The CDR3, as DNA: TGTGCCAGCAGGATCGGCTTGGGCGGTTACTATGGCTACACCTTC.

This clonotype was recorded a few times. This rearrangement joins TRBV7-2 to TRBJ2-3; 8 bases align to TRBD2. CDR3 length equals 17 residues. V was clipped by 5 bases and J by 0 bases; unmatched bases: 10. Germline V gene sequence: CDR1 SGHTA, CDR2 FQGNSA. CDR3: CASSPGWAGGSTDTQYF. The CDR3 DNA reads TGTGCCAGCAGCCCCGGGTGGGCGGGGGGAAGCACAGATACGCAGTATTTT. Full variable domain (rest looked up from reference TRBV7-2 and TRBJ2-3): GAGVSQSPSNKVTEKGKDVELRCDPISGHTALYWYRQSLGQGLEFLIYFQGNSAPDKSGLPSDRFSAERTGGSVSTLTIQRTQQEDSAVYLCASSPGWAGGSTDTQYFGPGTRLTVL.

This clonotype has ten or more counts. The chain employs TRBV19 and TRBJ2-5; a weak D match, TRBD1 (6 bases). V lost 0 bases and J 5 bases, leaving 16 bases between the germline ends. This CDR3 has 16 residues. Germline CDR1 is LNHDA and CDR2 is SQIVND (reference sequence). The CDR3 spells CASSIETGDESETQYF. The CDR3 DNA reads as TGTGCCAGTAGTATAGAGACAGGTGATGAAAGCGAGACCCAGTACTTC. The variable domain in full, with the rest retrieved from reference TRBV19 and TRBJ2-5, is DGGITQSPKYLFRKEGQNVTLSCEQNLNHDAMYWYRQDPGQGLRLIYYSQIVNDFQKGDIAEGYSVSREKKESFPLTVTSAQKNPTAFYLCASSIETGDESETQYFGPGTRLLVL.

The rearrangement links TRBV6-1 to TRBJ2-1; TRBD2 matches 11 bases. Germline assignment: CDR1 MNHNS and CDR2 SASEGT. Trimming removed 8 bases from V and 9 bases from J; junction bases left unmatched: 6. This CDR3 has 13 residues. The DNA of the CDR3 is TGTGCCAGCTCCCCTAGCGGGAGGACTGAGCAGTTCTTC. Residues: CASSPSGRTEQFF.

This clonotype showed up many times. This chain joins TRBV7-2 and TRBJ1-1; D uncertain. The germline V and J ends were trimmed by 3 bases and 7 bases, with 15 bases remaining between them. The germline V gene encodes CDR1 SGHTA and CDR2 FQGNSA. The CDR3 sequence is 14 residues long. CDR3 sequence reads: CASSLFGRNYEAFF. CDR3 nucleotide sequence: TGTGCCAGCAGCTTGTTTGGACGGAACTATGAAGCTTTCTTT.

This CDR3 is CASSYASGSFTGELFF. CDR3 nucleotides: TGTGCCAGCAGTTACGCTAGCGGGAGTTTCACCGGGGAGCTGTTTTTT. This chain links TRBV6-2 or TRBV6-3 with TRBJ2-2; 10 bases are a match to TRBD2. Germline values: CDR1 MNHEY, CDR2 SVGEGT. The CDR3 is 16 residues long. Trimming removed 2 bases from V and 4 bases from J; junction bases left unmatched: 4.

This clonotype was seen more than once but under ten times. J is TRBJ2-3 and V is TRBV11-3, with 8 bases matching TRBD1. CDR1 and CDR2 (germline): SGHNT, YENEEA. Losses at the gene ends were 1 base for V and 2 bases for J; bases not matched to a gene: 14. CDR3 length: 19 amino acids. Here the CDR3 reads CASSLAPGPGQGNTDTQYF. CDR3 nucleotides: TGTGCCAGCAGCTTAGCACCAGGCCCCGGACAGGGAAACACAGATACGCAGTATTTT.

The chain links TRBV7-2 to TRBJ2-7; D remains unclear. CDR3 length equals 18 residues. The germline gives CDR1 SGHTA, CDR2 FQGNSA. Trimming removed 1 base from V and 1 base from J, with 20 bases in between. This CDR3 reads CASSLGGSGLIGSYEQYF. CDR3 DNA: TGTGCCAGCAGCTTAGGTGGGTCCGGTTTGATCGGTTCCTACGAGCAGTACTTC.

The table lists this clonotype with many counts. The chain combines TRBV7-2 with TRBJ1-5; D may be TRBD1 (6 bases). This CDR3 is 13 amino acids long. Germline assignment: CDR1 SGHTA and CDR2 FQGNSA. Trimming removed 5 bases at V and 4 bases at J, with 9 bases between. The CDR3 DNA is TGTGCCAGCAGCCAGGACAGAAATCAGCCCCAGCATTTT. Translation: CASSQDRNQPQHF.

This chain joins TRBV6-4 and TRBJ2-1; 12 nucleotides match TRBD2. The V segment lost 4 bases and the J segment 7 bases; nucleotides outside the gene matches: 5. The CDR3 contains 15 residues. The germline CDR1 and CDR2 sequences are MRHNA and SNTAGT. The CDR3 region has the DNA TGTGCCAGCAGTGCACTAGCGGGAGGTGGGAATGAGCAGTTCTTC. Residues: CASSALAGGGNEQFF.

The chain recombines TRBV14 with TRBJ2-3; a weak D match, TRBD2 (6 bases). The germline CDR1 and CDR2 sequences are SGHDN and FVKESK. The CDR3 is 15 amino acids. Trimming took off 1 base at V and 2 bases at J, with 10 bases between the two ends. The CDR3 spells CASSQAGLNTDTQYF. CDR3 DNA sequence: TGTGCCAGCAGCCAAGCGGGACTCAACACAGATACGCAGTATTTT.

The V and J genes are TRBV28 and TRBJ2-1; tentatively, D is TRBD2 (5 bases). Germline V gene sequence: CDR1 MDHEN, CDR2 SYDVKM. The V and J ends lost 3 bases and 2 bases respectively, with 11 bases between them. The CDR3 loop spans 15 amino acids. Here the CDR3 DNA reads TGTGCCAGCAGTTTCCCGGACTGGGCCTACAATGAGCAGTTCTTC. This codes for CASSFPDWAYNEQFF.

This chain links TRBV19 with TRBJ2-6; the D is unclear. Trimming shortened V by 2 bases and J by 0 bases, and 8 bases separated the two germline ends. CDR1 is LNHDA, CDR2 SQIVND, per germline (reference sequence). This CDR3 spans 16 amino acids. CDR3 protein: CASSISVASGANVLTF. DNA of the CDR3: TGTGCCAGTAGTATATCGGTTGCCTCTGGGGCCAACGTCCTGACTTTC.

This clonotype was found a few times. The CDR3 nucleotides read TGTGCCAGCAGTTTGTCAGCGGGAGGGCCTGGGCAGTTCTTC. This sequence encodes CASSLSAGGPGQFF. V is TRBV12-3 or TRBV12-4 and J is TRBJ2-1; TRBD2 matches at 10 bases. This CDR3 is 14 amino acids long. The trim removed 3 bases at V and 12 bases at J, leaving 8 bases unmatched.

This clonotype has only a few counts. The chain joins TRBV27 to TRBJ1-5; a weak D match, TRBD1 (5 bases). Germline CDR1 is MNHEY and CDR2 is SMNVEV (reference sequence). The CDR3 runs to 16 residues. The V end lost 6 bases, the J end lost 5 bases, and 20 bases lay between the germline ends. The CDR3 nucleotides read TGTGCCAGCAGACTGGCCGGGAGGGGATTATATCAGCCCCAGCATTTT. As protein: CASRLAGRGLYQPQHF.

Only one count was recorded for this clonotype. J is TRBJ2-1 and V is TRBV29-1, with 13 positions matching TRBD2. Unmatched junction bases numbered 12, after V lost 5 bases and J lost 8 bases. Per germline, CDR1 SQVTM and CDR2 ANQGSEA. This CDR3 has 16 amino acids. CDR3 amino acids: CSVNPGLAGPWDEQFF. CDR3 nucleotides: TGCAGCGTTAACCCGGGACTAGCGGGACCTTGGGATGAGCAGTTCTTC.

The genes are TRBV24-1 and TRBJ2-1; D may be TRBD2 (6 bases). CDR1 and CDR2 from the germline V gene are KGHDR and SFDVKD. The CDR3 loop spans 16 amino acids. V was cut by 4 bases and J by 10 bases, with 22 bases left in between. Here the CDR3 reads CATSDPWSGGEVEQFF. For the CDR3, the DNA is TGTGCCACCAGTGACCCTTGGTCAGGAGGGGAAGTCGAGCAGTTCTTC.

This clonotype was counted many times. The chain uses TRBV7-2 and TRBJ2-7; D is unclear. V dropped 5 bases and J dropped 4 bases, with 9 bases sitting between them. Germline V gives CDR1 SGHTA, CDR2 FQGNSA. This CDR3 has 12 amino acids. The CDR3 region has the DNA TGTGCCAGCAGCCCCTCCTGGTACGAGCAGTACTTC. This encodes CASSPSWYEQYF.